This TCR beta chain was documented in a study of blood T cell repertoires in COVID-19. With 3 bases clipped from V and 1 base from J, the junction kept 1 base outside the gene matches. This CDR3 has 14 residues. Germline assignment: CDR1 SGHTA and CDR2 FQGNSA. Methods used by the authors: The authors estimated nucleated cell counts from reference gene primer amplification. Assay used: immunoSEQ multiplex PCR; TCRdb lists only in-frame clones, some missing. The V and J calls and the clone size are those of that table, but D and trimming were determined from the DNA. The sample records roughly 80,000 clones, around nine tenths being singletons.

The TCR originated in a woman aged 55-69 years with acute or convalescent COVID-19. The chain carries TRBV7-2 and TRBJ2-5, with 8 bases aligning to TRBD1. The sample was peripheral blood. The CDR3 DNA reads TGTGCCAGCAGCTTGGACAGGGCCCAAGAGACCCAGTACTTC. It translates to CASSLDRAQETQYF.